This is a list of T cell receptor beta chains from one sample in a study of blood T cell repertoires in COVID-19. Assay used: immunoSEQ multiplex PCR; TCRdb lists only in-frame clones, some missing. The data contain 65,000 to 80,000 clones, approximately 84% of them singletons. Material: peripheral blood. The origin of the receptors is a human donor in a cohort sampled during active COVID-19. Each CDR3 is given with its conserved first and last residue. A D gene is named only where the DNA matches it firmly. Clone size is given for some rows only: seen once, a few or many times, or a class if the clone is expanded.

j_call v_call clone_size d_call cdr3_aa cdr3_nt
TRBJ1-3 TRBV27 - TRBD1 CASRNRGLGNTIYF TGTGCCAGCAGAAATAGGGGGCTAGGAAACACCATATATTTT
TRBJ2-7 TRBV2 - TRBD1 CASSVGDRGFYEQYF TGTGCCAGCAGTGTAGGCGACAGGGGATTCTACGAGCAGTACTTC
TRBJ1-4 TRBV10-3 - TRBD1 CAISEDRGNEKLFF TGTGCCATCAGTGAGGACAGGGGGAATGAAAAACTGTTTTTT
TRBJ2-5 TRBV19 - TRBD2 CASSLAGGLGETQYF TGTGCCAGTAGCCTAGCGGGGGGGCTGGGGGAGACCCAGTACTTC
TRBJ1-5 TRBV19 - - CASSIQGPGQPQHF TGTGCCAGTAGTATACAGGGCCCGGGTCAGCCCCAGCATTTT
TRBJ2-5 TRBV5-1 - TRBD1 CASSFSLGQGGQETQYF TGCGCCAGCAGCTTCTCATTAGGACAGGGCGGCCAAGAGACCCAGTACTTC
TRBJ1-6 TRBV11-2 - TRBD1 CASSGDRDTSPLHF TGTGCCAGCAGCGGGGACAGGGATACTTCACCCCTCCACTTT
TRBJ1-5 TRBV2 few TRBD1 CASSGDSQNQPQHF TGTGCCAGCAGTGGGGACAGCCAAAATCAGCCCCAGCATTTT
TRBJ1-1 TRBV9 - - CASSGQVANTEAFF TGTGCCAGCAGCGGACAGGTGGCGAACACTGAAGCTTTCTTT
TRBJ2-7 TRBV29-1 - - CSVAAIEAGTYEQYF TGCAGCGTGGCAGCTATTGAAGCGGGTACTTACGAGCAGTACTTC
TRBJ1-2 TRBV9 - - CASSLKLDNFYGYTF TGTGCCAGCAGCCTCAAGCTAGATAATTTCTATGGCTACACCTTC
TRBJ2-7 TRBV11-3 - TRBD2 CASRPLAGQYEQYF TGTGCCAGCAGACCCTTAGCGGGTCAATACGAGCAGTACTTC
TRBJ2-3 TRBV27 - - CASRGIDTDTQYF TGTGCCAGCAGGGGCATTGACACAGATACGCAGTATTTT
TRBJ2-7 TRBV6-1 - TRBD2 CASSEFAGVGLYEQYF TGTGCCAGCAGTGAATTTGCGGGAGTGGGGTTGTACGAGCAGTACTTC
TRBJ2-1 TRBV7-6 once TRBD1 CASSLGARGGQGINEQFF TGTGCCAGCAGCTTAGGAGCCAGGGGGGGACAGGGGATAAATGAGCAGTTCTTC
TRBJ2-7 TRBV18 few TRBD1 CASSLTPGQGSEQYF TGTGCCAGCTCGCTGACTCCGGGACAGGGTTCCGAGCAGTACTTC
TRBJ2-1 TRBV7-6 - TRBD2 CASSPRTSGSGNEQFF TGTGCCAGCAGCCCTAGGACTAGCGGGAGTGGCAATGAGCAGTTCTTC
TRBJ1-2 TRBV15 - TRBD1 CATSRGQGAGSDGYTF TGTGCCACCAGCAGAGGACAGGGGGCCGGGTCGGATGGCTACACCTTC
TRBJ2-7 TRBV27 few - CASSLGAGDYEQYF TGTGCCAGCAGTTTGGGGGCAGGTGACTACGAGCAGTACTTC
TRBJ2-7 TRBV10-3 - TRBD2 CAIRTTSGSNYEQYF TGTGCCATCAGGACAACTAGCGGGAGTAACTACGAGCAGTACTTC
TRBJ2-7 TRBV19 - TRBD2 CASSMGGGRIYEQYF TGTGCCAGTAGTATGGGAGGCGGGAGGATCTACGAGCAGTACTTC
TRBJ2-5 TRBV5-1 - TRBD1 CASSLQGKETQYF TGCGCCAGCAGCTTACAGGGGAAAGAGACCCAGTACTTC
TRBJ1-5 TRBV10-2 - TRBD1 CASSQYRTGTGQPQHF TGCGCCAGCAGTCAATACAGGACAGGGACGGGGCAGCCCCAGCATTTT
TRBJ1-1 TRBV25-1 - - CASSDGGMNTEAFF TGTGCCAGCAGTGATGGAGGTATGAACACTGAAGCTTTCTTT
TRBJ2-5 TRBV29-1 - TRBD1 CSAYTGGSETQYF TGCAGCGCCTATACAGGGGGCAGCGAGACCCAGTACTTC
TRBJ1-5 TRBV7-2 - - CASSLRQGNQPQHF TGTGCCAGCAGCTTACGGCAGGGCAATCAGCCCCAGCATTTT
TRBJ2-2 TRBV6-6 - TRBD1 CASSGPGTGMSGELFF TGTGCCAGCAGCGGACCCGGGACAGGGATGTCCGGGGAGCTGTTTTTT
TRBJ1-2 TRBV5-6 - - CASSLGRQTYGYTF TGTGCCAGCAGCTTGGGGCGACAGACCTATGGCTACACCTTC
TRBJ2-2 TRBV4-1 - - CASSQPTSSGELFF TGCGCCAGCAGCCAACCTACTAGTTCCGGGGAGCTGTTTTTT
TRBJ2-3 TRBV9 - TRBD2 CASSAGGGPMDTQYF TGTGCCAGCAGTGCGGGGGGGGGCCCTATGGATACGCAGTATTTT
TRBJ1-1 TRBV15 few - CATSTQENTEAFF TGTGCCACCAGCACCCAGGAGAACACTGAAGCTTTCTTT
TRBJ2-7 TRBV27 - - CASRGSGSYEQYF TGTGCCAGCAGAGGTAGCGGATCCTACGAGCAGTACTTC
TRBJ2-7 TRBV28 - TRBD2 CASSTSGSLYEQYF TGTGCCAGCAGTACTAGCGGGAGTTTGTACGAGCAGTACTTC
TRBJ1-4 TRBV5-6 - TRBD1 CASSPGTGANEKLFF TGTGCCAGCAGCCCCGGGACAGGGGCTAATGAAAAACTGTTTTTT
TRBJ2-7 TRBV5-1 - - CASSLVGSGGGPYEQYF TGCGCCAGCAGCTTGGTGGGAAGTGGTGGAGGGCCTTACGAGCAGTACTTC
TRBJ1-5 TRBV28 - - CASRHRAVINQPQHF TGTGCCAGCAGGCACAGGGCAGTCATCAATCAGCCCCAGCATTTT
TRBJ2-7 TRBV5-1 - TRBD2 CASRNPSGGPGNEQYF TGCGCCAGCAGGAATCCTAGCGGGGGGCCGGGGAACGAGCAGTACTTC
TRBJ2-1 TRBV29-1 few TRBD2 CSLERGGNEQFF TGCAGCCTCGAGCGGGGGGGCAATGAGCAGTTCTTC
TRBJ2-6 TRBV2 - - CATSGGYSGANVLTF TGTGCCACAAGCGGCGGATACTCTGGGGCCAACGTCCTGACTTTC
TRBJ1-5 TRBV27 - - CASSQARANQPQHF TGTGCCAGCAGCCAAGCCAGGGCGAATCAGCCCCAGCATTTT
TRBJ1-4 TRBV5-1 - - CASSLFSGSNEKLFF TGCGCCAGCAGCTTGTTTTCGGGAAGTAATGAAAAACTGTTTTTT
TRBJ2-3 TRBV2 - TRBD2 CASSVFLWGGTDTQYF TGTGCCAGCAGTGTTTTCCTTTGGGGAGGGACAGATACGCAGTATTTT
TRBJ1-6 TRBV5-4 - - CASSLDGAGSPLHF TGTGCCAGCAGCTTGGACGGCGCGGGTTCACCCCTCCACTTT
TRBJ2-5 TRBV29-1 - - CSVGDIRERIGRPQYQETQYF TGCAGCGTTGGGGACATCAGGGAAAGAATTGGCAGGCCCCAATACCAAGAGACCCAGTACTTC
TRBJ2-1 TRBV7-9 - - CASSFSQGVGNEQFF TGTGCCAGCAGCTTCTCACAGGGTGTGGGCAATGAGCAGTTCTTC
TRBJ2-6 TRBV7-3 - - CASSLGPSGANVLTF TGTGCCAGCAGCCTAGGTCCGTCTGGGGCCAACGTCCTGACTTTC
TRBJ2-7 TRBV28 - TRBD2 CASSFLGLETYEQYF TGTGCCAGCAGTTTTCTAGGACTAGAAACCTACGAGCAGTACTTC
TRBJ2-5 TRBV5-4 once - CASSLAGQGSETQYF TGTGCCAGCAGCTTGGCCGGACAAGGGTCGGAGACCCAGTACTTC